The 30 T cell receptor beta chains presented below share a single source sample, sequenced in a study of T cells in women clearing cervical HPV infection (dated by TCRdb to between 2017 and 2018). Libraries were constructed by the immunoSEQ multiplex PCR assay. TCRdb took over this immuneACCESS table, retaining in-frame rearrangements with V and J assigned. Such tables are incomplete; in checked studies, under half of the missing clones stem from an unresolved V gene, and the remainder is unexplained. In this sample's table one finds 30,000 to 40,000 clones. Roughly 1.3% of the sample belongs to the ten largest clones. Material for sequencing was blood buffy coat. These receptor sequences come from a woman between 18 and 69 years old with a cervical HPV16 infection that either progressed to CIN3+ or cleared (not recorded which).

Of note for this clone: The DNA ends 3 residues before the CDR3 does, and the rest of the CDR3 is filled in from the germline J gene. The chain employs TRBV7-6 and TRBJ1-5; maybe TRBD1 (5 bases). The germline CDR1 and CDR2 sequences are SGHVS and FNYEAQ. This CDR3 is 14 amino acids long. Trimming cost V 1 base and J 3 bases, with 7 bases left between them. Incomplete CDR3 DNA: TGTGCCAGCAGCTTAGGACAGAACAATCAGCCC. Encoded protein: CASSLGQNNQP. The whole CDR3 sequence is CASSLGQNNQPQHF.

A remark on this clone: The read ends 3 residues early relative to the CDR3; the germline J gene fills the gap. The chain is built from TRBV29-1 and TRBJ1-4; 7 bases align to TRBD1. The CDR3 contains 14 residues. Trimming removed 7 bases from V and 5 bases from J; junction bases left unmatched: 10. Germline V CDR1 and CDR2: SQVTM, ANQGSEA. The CDR3 bases that were read are TGCAGCGCTGGGGTTGGGACAGAGAATGAAAAA. This gives the protein CSAGVGTENEK. The CDR3 reads in full as CSAGVGTENEKLFF.

On this clone: The CDR3 goes on 3 residues after the read ends, and that part is filled in from the germline J gene. This specimen includes other DNA sequences encoding the same CDR3. V usage is TRBV19 and J usage is TRBJ1-3, with a tentative D call TRBD1 (6 bases). Germline V gene lookup returns CDR1 LNHDA and CDR2 SQIVND (reference sequence). This CDR3 has 14 amino acids. V was trimmed by 8 bases and J by 0 bases, leaving 11 bases between them. CDR3 loop: CASLGGVSGNTIYF. The DNA read from the CDR3 is TGTGCCAGTTTAGGGGGGGTCTCTGGAAACACC.

Notes on this clone: The CDR3 extends 3 residues past the end of the read, so its final part is completed from the germline J gene. The chain is built from TRBV29-1 and TRBJ2-1, with D perhaps matching TRBD1 (5 bases). This CDR3 has 14 amino acids. The germline V and J ends were trimmed by 4 bases and 4 bases, with 14 bases remaining between them. Germline V gene data show CDR1 as SQVTM and CDR2 as ANQGSEA. CDR3 DNA, as far as it was read: TGCAGCGTTGTGAAAGGGGAACGGTACAATGAG. This encodes CSVVKGERYNE. The entire CDR3 protein is CSVVKGERYNEQFF.

A note on this clone: The read halts 3 residues ahead of the CDR3 end, with the missing end drawn from the germline J gene. The chain has TRBV6-1 and TRBJ1-3; TRBD1 is a possible D gene (5 bases). Trimming took 7 bases from V and 8 from J, leaving 18 bases between them. The V gene's germline CDR1 is MNHNS and CDR2 SASEGT. This CDR3 has 14 amino acids. The CDR3 spells CASIEAGRADTIYF. CDR3 DNA (partial): TGTGCCAGCATTGAGGCAGGGAGGGCGGACACC.

On this clone itself: The read is 3 residues too short to cover the CDR3 end, so that end is filled in from the germline J gene. V and J are TRBV10-1 and TRBJ2-7, with 7 bases aligning to TRBD1. The V gene end was trimmed by 8 bases and the J gene end by 2 bases; junction bases not matched to a gene: 15. In germline, CDR1 is WNHNN, CDR2 SYGVQD (reference sequence). The CDR3 contains 16 residues. CDR3 bases read: TGCGCCAGCTCCCGGGATTCCGGGACAGCGACCTACGAG. It is translated as CASSRDSGTATYE. The CDR3 in its entirety is CASSRDSGTATYEQYF.

Note on this clone: The read ends 3 residues shy of where the CDR3 ends; the end is completed using the germline J gene. The J gene is TRBJ1-3, the V gene TRBV20-1, with 9 bases that match TRBD1. CDR1 is DFQATT and CDR2 is SNEGSKA in the germline V gene (reference sequence). V lost 0 bases, J lost 0 bases, and 9 bases stayed unmatched. CDR3 length equals 18 residues. CDR3 region: CSARDRRQGVPSGNTIYF. The CDR3 bases that were read are TGCAGTGCTAGAGATAGGAGACAGGGGGTCCCCTCTGGAAACACC.

A note on this clone: The read terminates 3 residues ahead of where the CDR3 ends, so the germline J gene completes it. V and J are TRBV5-4 and TRBJ1-3; D may be TRBD1 (5 bases). Trimming took off 4 bases at V and 3 bases at J, with 14 bases between the two ends. This CDR3 contains 15 residues. Looked up from germline, CDR1 is SGHNT and CDR2 is YYREEE (reference sequence). The covered CDR3 bases are TGTGCCAGCAGCCTCGGGGGAGAAGGTGGAAACACC. As protein: CASSLGGEGGNT. The full CDR3 is CASSLGGEGGNTIYF.

A note on this clone: The read is 3 residues too short to cover the CDR3 end, so that end is filled in from the germline J gene. The chain recombines TRBV20-1 with TRBJ2-5; TRBD1 matches 9 bases. In germline, CDR1 is DFQATT, CDR2 SNEGSKA (reference sequence). V lost 5 bases to trimming and J lost 2 bases; unmatched junction nucleotides: 0. The CDR3 runs 12 residues. The DNA read from the CDR3 is TGCAGTGCTGACAGGGGGCAAGAGACC. Translated, it gives CSADRGQET. The whole CDR3 region reads CSADRGQETQYF.

Notes on this clone: The missing CDR3 end, 3 residues past where the read stops, is filled in from the germline J gene. The chain joins TRBV6-2 or TRBV6-3 to TRBJ2-7; 8 positions agree with TRBD2. The CDR3 is made up of 11 amino acids. J lost 6 bases, V lost 6 bases, and 1 base had no gene match. In germline, CDR1 is MNHEY, CDR2 SVGEGT. CDR3 protein: CASSGRGEQYF. Incomplete CDR3 DNA: TGTGCCAGCAGCGGGAGGGGCGAG.

About this clone itself: The sequence runs out 3 residues before the end of the CDR3; the remainder is reconstructed from the germline J gene. The rearrangement links TRBV7-2 to TRBJ2-3; a weak D match, TRBD1 (6 bases). The germline CDR1 and CDR2 sequences are SGHTA and FQGNSA. The CDR3 contains 14 residues. The CDR3 DNA, read in part, is TGTGCCAGCAGCTTAGACAGGGCCAATCAGCCG. Translated: CASSLDRANQP. The entire CDR3 protein is CASSLDRANQPQYF.

Concerning this clone itself: Read data end 3 residues before the CDR3 end; the end is taken from the germline J gene. This rearrangement joins TRBV6-1 to TRBJ1-2; unclear D gene. The CDR3 runs to 16 residues. CDR1 and CDR2 (germline): MNHNS, SASEGT. The part of the CDR3 DNA that was read is TGTGCCAGCAGTGAACTGGGCTCTCCTAGCTCCTACGAC. Its translation is CASSELGSPSSYD. The entire CDR3 reads CASSELGSPSSYDYTF.

For this clone: The read terminates 3 residues before the CDR3 end, so the remaining end is supplied by the germline J gene. The chain is built from TRBV30 and TRBJ2-2; D unresolved. The germline V gene has CDR1 GTSNPN and CDR2 SVGIG (reference sequence). The CDR3 is made up of 11 amino acids. The CDR3 bases that were read are TGTGCCCGACCATACACCCTAGGG. Its protein is CARPYTLG. The entire CDR3 sequence reads CARPYTLGLFF. The variable domain in full, with the rest retrieved from reference TRBV30 and TRBJ2-2, is SQTIHQWPATLVQPVGSPLSLECTVEGTSNPNLYWYRQAAGRGLQLLFYSVGIGQISSEVPQNLSASRPQDRQFILSSKKLLLSDSGFYLCARPYTLGLFFGEGSRLTVL.

CDR3 in amino acids: CASRRSGTQETQYF. The part of the CDR3 DNA that was read is TGTGCCAGCAGGCGTAGCGGAACCCAAGAGACC. This chain connects TRBV7-3 to TRBJ2-5; D possibly corresponds to TRBD2 (6 bases). The CDR3 is cut off 3 residues early in the read; its end comes from the germline J gene. Trimming removed 6 bases from V and 1 base from J, with 12 bases in between. This CDR3 has 14 amino acids. The V gene's germline CDR1 is SGHTA and CDR2 FQGTGA.

Remarks on this clone: The sequenced fragment ends 3 residues before the CDR3 boundary, so the rest is inferred from the germline J gene. J is TRBJ1-6 and V is TRBV7-8; 7 nucleotides match TRBD1. V trimming: 1 base; J trimming: 10 bases; junction bases outside the gene matches: 10. CDR1 is SGHVS and CDR2 is FQNEAQ in the germline V gene. The CDR3 covers 16 residues. The DNA read from the CDR3 is TGTGCCAGCAGCTTAGTAGGGAAGGGGGCCATCTCACCC. Amino acids: CASSLVGKGAISP. The whole CDR3 protein is CASSLVGKGAISPLHF.

A note on this clone: The read finishes 3 residues shy of the CDR3 end, and the germline J gene is used to complete it. J is TRBJ2-7 and V is TRBV30; TRBD2 is a possible D gene (5 bases). CDR3 length: 15 residues. Germline V CDR1 and CDR2: GTSNPN, SVGIG (reference sequence). V was clipped by 8 bases and J by 2 bases, with 22 bases between them. The DNA read from the CDR3 is TGTGCCCTACGCCGGTTAGAGGGTCCCCCCTACGAG. Translating gives CALRRLEGPPYE. The complete CDR3 sequence is CALRRLEGPPYEQYF.

Worth noting for this clone: The read finishes 3 residues shy of the CDR3 end, and the germline J gene is used to complete it. The chain uses TRBV2 and TRBJ2-3; the D is unclear. CDR1 and CDR2 from the germline V gene are SNHLY and FYNNEI. The CDR3 has 12 residues. V lost 8 bases to trimming and J lost 5 bases, with 11 bases between them. This CDR3 reads CASAEVRDTQYF. The part of the CDR3 DNA that was read is TGTGCCAGCGCCGAGGTGAGAGATACG.

On this clone itself: The read finishes 3 residues shy of the CDR3 end, and the germline J gene is used to complete it. The rearrangement links TRBV7-2 to TRBJ2-5, with D perhaps matching TRBD2 (5 bases). This CDR3 comprises 12 residues. Germline V CDR1 and CDR2: SGHTA, FQGNSA. Trimming pared 4 bases from V and 5 bases from J, leaving 8 bases between. CDR3 DNA, as far as it was read: TGTGCCAGCAGCTCTACTAGGGAGACC. This sequence encodes CASSSTRET. The whole CDR3 protein is CASSSTRETQYF.

Details on this clone: One junction end disagrees with the germline gene, perhaps due to a read error. The read halts 3 residues ahead of the CDR3 end, with the missing end drawn from the germline J gene. Other DNA sequences in this sample translate to the same CDR3. This sequence joins TRBV19 and TRBJ1-3, with D tentatively TRBD1 (6 bases). The length of the CDR3 is 16 residues. CDR1 and CDR2 from the germline V gene are LNHDA and SQIVND (reference sequence). The CDR3 DNA, read in part, is TGTGCCAGTAGTATCGGAGACAGGTCCTCTGGAAACACT. This encodes CASSIGDRSSGNT. The CDR3 in its entirety is CASSIGDRSSGNTIYF.

With respect to this clone: The read halts 3 residues ahead of the CDR3 end, with the missing end drawn from the germline J gene. The chain recombines TRBV13 with TRBJ2-3; 8 bases are a match to TRBD2. The V gene's germline CDR1 is PRHDT and CDR2 FYEKMQ (reference sequence). The CDR3 sequence is 15 residues long. V lost 1 base and J lost 4; bases outside the gene matches: 4. Partial CDR3 DNA: TGTGCCAGCAGCTTAGAGGAGCGGGAGTCAGATACG. Translated: CASSLEERESDT. The whole CDR3 sequence is CASSLEERESDTQYF.

Comment on this clone: The read ends 3 residues early relative to the CDR3; the germline J gene fills the gap. This chain links TRBV20-1 with TRBJ2-7; possibly TRBD1 for D (6 bases). Germline V CDR1 and CDR2: DFQATT, SNEGSKA (reference sequence). The CDR3 length is 13 residues. Trimming removed 6 bases from V and 2 bases from J, with 14 bases in between. CDR3 DNA (partial): TGCAGTGCGGAGGCCAGGGGCACCTACGAG. It specifies CSAEARGTYE. The entire CDR3 protein is CSAEARGTYEQYF.

Note on this clone: Its ends do not fully match the called genes, so a read error is possible. The DNA ends 3 residues before the CDR3 does, and the rest of the CDR3 is filled in from the germline J gene. The rearrangement joins TRBV4-2 to TRBJ1-2; D unclear. Germline lookup yields CDR1 LGHNA and CDR2 YNFKEQ. This CDR3 is 15 amino acids long. CDR3 sequence reads: CASSQGDTPSSGYTF. The sequenced part of the CDR3 DNA is TGCGCCAGCAGCCAAGGAGACACCCCCAGTAGTGGC.

The sequenced CDR3 bases are TGTGCCAGCAGCTGGACAGGGGGCGCTGGGGAGACG. It specifies CASSWTGGAGET. The full CDR3 reads CASSWTGGAGETQYF. The chain combines TRBV7-6 with TRBJ2-3; TRBD1 matches at 11 bases. The CDR3 end lies 3 residues beyond the end of the read and is filled in from the germline J gene. This CDR3 has 15 amino acids. Germline V CDR1 and CDR2: SGHVS, FNYEAQ.

About this clone itself: Germline is not matched at one junction end, which may reflect a read error. The read gets to within 3 residues of the CDR3 end, and the germline J gene fills in the rest. The same CDR3 arises from other DNA sequences in this sample as well. This chain connects TRBV11-2 to TRBJ1-3; D is perhaps TRBD1 (6 bases). The CDR3 runs 15 residues. CDR1 and CDR2 (germline): SGHAT, FQNNGV. The sequenced part of the CDR3 DNA is TGTGCCAGCAGCATTGCAGGGACATCTGGAAACACG. Its protein is CASSIAGTSGNT. The CDR3 in full is CASSIAGTSGNTIYF.

As to this clone: Read sequence stops 3 residues before the CDR3 end, and the germline J gene provides the missing end. This chain connects TRBV7-2 to TRBJ2-2; a weak D match, TRBD2 (6 bases). The CDR3 covers 15 residues. Germline V gives CDR1 SGHTA, CDR2 FQGNSA. This CDR3 reads CASSLGSGEGEKLFF. CDR3 DNA, as far as it was read: TGTGCCAGCAGCTTAGGATCGGGGGAAGGGGAAAAG.

A remark on this clone: The read halts 3 residues ahead of the CDR3 end, with the missing end drawn from the germline J gene. This chain links TRBV10-3 with TRBJ2-1; TRBD2 aligns across 9 bases. The CDR3 contains 15 residues. Trimming removed 8 bases from V and 6 bases from J; junction bases left unmatched: 11. Germline V CDR1 and CDR2: ENHRY, SYGVKD. CDR3 amino acids: CAIRDSGSSGNEQFF. CDR3 bases read: TGTGCCATCCGGGATAGCGGGAGTTCCGGCAATGAG.

Remarks on this clone: Sequencing ends 3 residues short of the CDR3 end; the germline J gene provides the rest. This chain links TRBV7-8 with TRBJ2-7, with TRBD2 matching over 7 bases. There are 15 residues in the CDR3. The ends lost 0 bases at V and 3 bases at J; junction bases unmatched: 5. In germline, CDR1 is SGHVS, CDR2 FQNEAQ. Incomplete CDR3 DNA: TGTGCCAGCAGCTTAGCTGTTGGCGGGAGCTACGAG. Its translation is CASSLAVGGSYE. The entire CDR3 reads CASSLAVGGSYEQYF. Combining the CDR3 with reference TRBV7-8 and TRBJ2-7 gives the whole variable domain GAGVSQSPRYKVAKRGQDVALRCDPISGHVSLFWYQQALGQGPEFLTYFQNEAQLDKSGLPSDRFFAERPEGSVSTLKIQRTQQEDSAVYLCASSLAVGGSYEQYFGPGTRLTVT.

In regard to this clone: The read is 3 residues too short to cover the CDR3 end, so that end is filled in from the germline J gene. This chain links TRBV28 with TRBJ2-7, with TRBD1 matching over 7 bases. Germline assignment: CDR1 MDHEN and CDR2 SYDVKM. CDR3 length equals 14 residues. V gave up 6 bases and J gave up 4 bases; unmatched junction bases: 9. CDR3 sequence reads: CASRGIRDSYEQYF. CDR3 DNA, as far as it was read: TGTGCCAGCAGGGGGATCAGGGACAGTTACGAG.

To note about this clone: The CDR3 end lies 3 residues beyond the end of the read and is filled in from the germline J gene. The chain links TRBV28 to TRBJ2-7; D gene uncertain. Germline CDR1 MDHEN, CDR2 SYDVKM. Trimming took 4 bases from V and 2 from J, leaving 9 bases between them. The CDR3 length is 13 residues. The CDR3 region is CASSSLQTYEQYF. Incomplete CDR3 DNA: TGTGCCAGCAGTTCATTGCAGACCTACGAG.

With regard to this clone: The read falls 3 residues short of the CDR3 end, and the missing part is taken from the germline J gene. This chain links TRBV2 with TRBJ1-2; D possibly corresponds to TRBD1 (5 bases). In germline, CDR1 is SNHLY, CDR2 FYNNEI. The CDR3 sequence is 12 residues long. CDR3 DNA (partial): TGTGCCAGCAGTAGCGGGGCTACGGTG. It is translated as CASSSGATV. The CDR3, in full, reads CASSSGATVYTF.